What follows are 10 T cell receptor beta chains derived from one specimen sequenced in a study of T cell responses to AZD1222 COVID-19 vaccine (dated by TCRdb to 2020 to 2023). The library was obtained by the immunoSEQ multiplex PCR assay. This immuneACCESS table, as held by TCRdb, lists in-frame sequences with V and J called but not all clones. Of the missing ones, under half trace to an unresolved V gene in checked studies; the others have no known cause. The sample table contains approximately 270,000 clones; only one count was recorded for 94% of them. The ten largest clones represent approximately 0.52% of the sample. What this sample's time point label stands for: about 28 days (+/-7) after the second vaccine dose. Source: peripheral blood, taken 28 days after the second AZD1222 dose. The receptors originated from an adult who received the AZD1222 COVID-19 vaccine.

As concerns this clone: This same CDR3 is encoded by further DNA sequences in the sample. This chain uses TRBV6-5 with TRBJ1-5; TRBD1 might be the D (6 bases). V lost 0 bases, J lost 4 bases, and 7 bases lay in between. Germline assignment: CDR1 MNHEY and CDR2 SVGAGI. The CDR3 sequence is 14 residues long. CDR3 sequence: CASSYSGANQPQHF. In DNA form, the CDR3 reads TGTGCCAGCAGTTACTCGGGGGCAAATCAGCCCCAGCATTTT.

In this sample, this clone turned up once. The chain links TRBV5-1 to TRBJ2-3; a weak D match, TRBD2 (5 bases). Germline loops: CDR1 SGHRS, CDR2 YFSETQ. CDR3 length: 15 amino acids. The germline V and J ends were trimmed by 4 bases and 3 bases, with 15 bases remaining between them. The CDR3 protein is CASSDMSGPTDTQYF. CDR3 nucleotide sequence: TGCGCCAGCAGCGACATGAGCGGTCCGACAGATACGCAGTATTTT.

V and J are TRBV29-1 and TRBJ2-3; the D gene is possibly TRBD2 (7 bases). With 6 bases removed from V and 0 bases from J, the gap between germline ends came to 16 bases. The CDR3 has 15 residues. CDR1 and CDR2 from the germline V gene are SQVTM and ANQGSEA. The CDR3 DNA reads as TGCAGCGTGATAAGGGGGGGTAGAAGCACAGATACGCAGTATTTT. Its protein product is CSVIRGGRSTDTQYF.

This sequence joins TRBV3-1 (or the pseudogene TRBV3-2) and TRBJ1-1, with 9 bases identical to TRBD1. The CDR3 runs to 15 residues. CDR1 and CDR2 (germline): LGHDT, YNNKEL (reference sequence). After removal of 4 bases from V and 1 base from J, the junction contained 4 bases not matched to a gene. CDR3 in DNA: TGTGCCAGCAGCCTTACGGGACAGGGGAACACTGAAGCTTTCTTT. Translated: CASSLTGQGNTEAFF.

This chain's CDR3 is CASSQDRDNTEAFF. The CDR3, as DNA: TGCGCCAGCAGCCAAGATAGGGATAACACTGAAGCTTTCTTT. The rearrangement links TRBV4-1 to TRBJ1-1; the D is unclear. The CDR3 length is 14 residues. V lost 0 bases, J lost 2 bases, and 7 bases lay in between. The germline gives CDR1 MGHRA, CDR2 YSYEKL.

The chain has TRBV28 and TRBJ1-4, with 12 bases identical to TRBD1. Germline V CDR1 and CDR2: MDHEN, SYDVKM. The J segment lost 8 bases and the V segment lost 5 bases, leaving 3 bases of the junction unmatched. The length of the CDR3 is 14 residues. The CDR3 loop reads CASSRDRGREKLFF. CDR3 sequence (DNA): TGTGCCAGCAGTAGGGACAGGGGGCGCGAAAAACTGTTTTTT.

The rearrangement uses TRBV6-2 or TRBV6-3 and TRBJ1-2; D ambiguous. Trimming stripped 4 bases from V and 4 bases from J, with 10 bases between. Germline assignment: CDR1 MNHEY and CDR2 SVGEGT. The CDR3 has 13 residues. The CDR3 here is CASSSTGLYGYTF. The CDR3 DNA sequence: TGTGCCAGCAGTTCTACCGGGCTCTATGGCTACACCTTC.

The chain combines TRBV27 with TRBJ2-3; perhaps D is TRBD1 or TRBD2 (5 bases each). The germline V gene encodes CDR1 MNHEY and CDR2 SMNVEV (reference sequence). V was trimmed by 5 bases and J by 0 bases, leaving 12 bases between them. The CDR3 is 15 amino acids. The CDR3 loop reads CASSRGVGSTDTQYF. DNA of the CDR3: TGTGCCAGCAGTAGAGGGGTCGGGAGCACAGATACGCAGTATTTT.

The CDR3 region has the DNA TGTGCCAGCAGCTTTGACAGATATCAGCCCCAGCATTTT. It translates to CASSFDRYQPQHF. The chain links TRBV12-3 or TRBV12-4 to TRBJ1-5; a possible D gene is TRBD1 (5 bases). The CDR3 is made up of 13 amino acids. V lost 6 bases, J lost 5 bases, and 11 bases lay in between.

The V and J genes are TRBV28 and TRBJ1-5, with D possibly being TRBD1 (6 bases). Germline CDR1 and CDR2: MDHEN and SYDVKM. V was shortened by 2 bases and J by 1 base, with 12 bases between the two germline ends. This CDR3 is 16 amino acids long. CDR3 sequence (DNA): TGTGCCAGCAGTTTACGAGCCGGGACAAGCAATCAGCCCCAGCATTTT. Translation: CASSLRAGTSNQPQHF.